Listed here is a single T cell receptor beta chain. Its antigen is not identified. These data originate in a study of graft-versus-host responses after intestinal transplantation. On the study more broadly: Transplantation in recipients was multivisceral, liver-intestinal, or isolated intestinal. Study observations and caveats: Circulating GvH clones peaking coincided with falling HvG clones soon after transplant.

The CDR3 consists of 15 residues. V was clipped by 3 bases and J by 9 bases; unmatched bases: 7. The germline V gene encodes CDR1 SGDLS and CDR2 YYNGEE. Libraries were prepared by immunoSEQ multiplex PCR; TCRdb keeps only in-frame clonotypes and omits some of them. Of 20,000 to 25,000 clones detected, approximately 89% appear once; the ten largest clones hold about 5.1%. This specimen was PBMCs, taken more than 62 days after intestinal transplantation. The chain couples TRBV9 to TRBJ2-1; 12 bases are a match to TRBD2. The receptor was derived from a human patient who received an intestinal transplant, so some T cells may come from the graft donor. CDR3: CASSAGGLAGGEQFF. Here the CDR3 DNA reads TGTGCCAGCAGCGCGGGGGGACTAGCGGGCGGTGAGCAGTTCTTC.